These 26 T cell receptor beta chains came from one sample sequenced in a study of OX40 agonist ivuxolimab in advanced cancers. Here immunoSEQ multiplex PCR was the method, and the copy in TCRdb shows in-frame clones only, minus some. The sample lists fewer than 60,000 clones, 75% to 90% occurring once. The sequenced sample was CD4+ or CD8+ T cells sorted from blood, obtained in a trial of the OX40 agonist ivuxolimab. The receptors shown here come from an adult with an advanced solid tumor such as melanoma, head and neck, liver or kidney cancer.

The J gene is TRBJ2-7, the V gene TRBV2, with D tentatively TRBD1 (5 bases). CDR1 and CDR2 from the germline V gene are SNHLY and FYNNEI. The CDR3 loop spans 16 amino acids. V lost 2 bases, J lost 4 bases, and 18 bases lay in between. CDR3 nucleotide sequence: TGTGCCAGCAGTGAACAGAGTGCAGGGATGGGGTACGAGCAGTACTTC. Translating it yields CASSEQSAGMGYEQYF.

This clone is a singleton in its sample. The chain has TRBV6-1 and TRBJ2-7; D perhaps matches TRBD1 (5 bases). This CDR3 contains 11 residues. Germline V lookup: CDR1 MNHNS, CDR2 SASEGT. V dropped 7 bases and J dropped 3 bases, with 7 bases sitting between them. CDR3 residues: CASMGLYEQYF. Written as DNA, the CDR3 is TGTGCCAGCATGGGGCTCTACGAGCAGTACTTC.

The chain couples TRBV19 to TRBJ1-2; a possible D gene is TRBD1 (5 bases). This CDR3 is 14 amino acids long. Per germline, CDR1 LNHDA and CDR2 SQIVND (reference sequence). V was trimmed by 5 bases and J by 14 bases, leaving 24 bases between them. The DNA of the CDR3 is TGTGCCAGTAGTTTCCGACAGCACCCACCGAATGTGACCTTC. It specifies CASSFRQHPPNVTF. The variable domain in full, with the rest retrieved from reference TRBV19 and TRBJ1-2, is DGGITQSPKYLFRKEGQNVTLSCEQNLNHDAMYWYRQDPGQGLRLIYYSQIVNDFQKGDIAEGYSVSREKKESFPLTVTSAQKNPTAFYLCASSFRQHPPNVTFGSGTRLTVV.

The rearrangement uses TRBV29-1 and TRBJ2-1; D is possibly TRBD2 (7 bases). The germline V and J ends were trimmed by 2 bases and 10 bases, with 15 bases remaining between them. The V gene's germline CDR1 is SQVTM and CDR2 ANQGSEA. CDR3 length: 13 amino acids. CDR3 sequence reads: CSVENGGAEEQFF. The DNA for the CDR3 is TGCAGCGTTGAAAATGGGGGGGCAGAGGAGCAGTTCTTC.

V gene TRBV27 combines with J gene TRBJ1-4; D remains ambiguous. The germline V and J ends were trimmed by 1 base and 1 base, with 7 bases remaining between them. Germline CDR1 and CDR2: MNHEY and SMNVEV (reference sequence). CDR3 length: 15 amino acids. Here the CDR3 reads CASSLLVGTNEKLFF. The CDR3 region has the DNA TGTGCCAGCAGTTTATTGGTGGGAACTAATGAAAAACTGTTTTTT.

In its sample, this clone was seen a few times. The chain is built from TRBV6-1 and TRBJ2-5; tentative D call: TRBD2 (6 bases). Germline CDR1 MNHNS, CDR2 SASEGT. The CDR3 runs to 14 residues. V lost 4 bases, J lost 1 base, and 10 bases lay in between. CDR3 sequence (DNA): TGTGCCAGCAGTGTTCAGACTAGCCAAGAGACCCAGTACTTC. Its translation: CASSVQTSQETQYF.

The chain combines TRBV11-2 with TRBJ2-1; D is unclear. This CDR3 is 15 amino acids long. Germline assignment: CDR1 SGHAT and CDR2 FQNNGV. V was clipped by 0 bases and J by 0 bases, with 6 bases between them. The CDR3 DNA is TGTGCCAGCAGCTTAGATCGGCCCTCCTACAATGAGCAGTTCTTC. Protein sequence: CASSLDRPSYNEQFF. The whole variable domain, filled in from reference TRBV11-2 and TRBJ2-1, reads EAGVAQSPRYKIIEKRQSVAFWCNPISGHATLYWYQQILGQGPKLLIQFQNNGVVDDSQLPKDRFSAERLKGVDSTLKIQPAKLEDSAVYLCASSLDRPSYNEQFFGPGTRLTVL.

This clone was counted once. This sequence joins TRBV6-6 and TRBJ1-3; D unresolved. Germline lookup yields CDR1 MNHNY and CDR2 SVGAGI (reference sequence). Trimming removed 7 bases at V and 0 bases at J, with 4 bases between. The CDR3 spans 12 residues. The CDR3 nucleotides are TGTGCCAGCATTAACTCTGGAAACACCATATATTTT. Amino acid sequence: CASINSGNTIYF.

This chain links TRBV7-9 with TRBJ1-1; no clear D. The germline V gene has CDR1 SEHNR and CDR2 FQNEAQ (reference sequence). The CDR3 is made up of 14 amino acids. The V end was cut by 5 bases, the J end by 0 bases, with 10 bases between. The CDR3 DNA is TGTGCCAGCAGCCCGAACAGAGTGAACACTGAAGCTTTCTTT. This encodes CASSPNRVNTEAFF.

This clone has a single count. CDR3 amino acids: CASSSSAGTYEQYF. The DNA of the CDR3 is TGTGCCAGCAGCTCGAGCGCAGGGACCTACGAGCAGTACTTC. The rearrangement links TRBV7-9 to TRBJ2-7; tentative D call: TRBD1 (5 bases). The V and J ends lost 4 bases and 2 bases respectively, with 12 bases between them. Looked up from germline, CDR1 is SEHNR and CDR2 is FQNEAQ (reference sequence). CDR3 size: 14 residues.

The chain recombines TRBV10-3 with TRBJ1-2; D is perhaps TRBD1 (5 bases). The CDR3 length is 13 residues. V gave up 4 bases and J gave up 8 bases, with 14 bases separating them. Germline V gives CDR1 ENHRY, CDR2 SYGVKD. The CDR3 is CAISAPRVIGYTF. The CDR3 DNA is TGTGCCATCAGTGCCCCCAGGGTGATCGGCTACACCTTC.

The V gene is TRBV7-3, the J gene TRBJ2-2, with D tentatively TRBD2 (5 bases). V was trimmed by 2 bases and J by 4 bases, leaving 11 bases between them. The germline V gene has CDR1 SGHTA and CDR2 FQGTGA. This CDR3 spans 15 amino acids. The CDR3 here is CASSLSSAGTGELFF. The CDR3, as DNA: TGTGCCAGCAGCTTATCAAGCGCGGGCACCGGGGAGCTGTTTTTT.

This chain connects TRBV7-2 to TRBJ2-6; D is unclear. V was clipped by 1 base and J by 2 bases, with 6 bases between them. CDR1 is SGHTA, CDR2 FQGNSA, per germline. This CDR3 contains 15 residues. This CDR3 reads CASSLGVPGANVLTF. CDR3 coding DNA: TGTGCCAGCAGCTTAGGGGTCCCTGGGGCCAACGTCCTGACTTTC.

DNA of the CDR3: TGTGCCATCCCAACGGGTCTAGCGGTACAAGAGACCCAGTACTTC. Residues: CAIPTGLAVQETQYF. The chain combines TRBV7-9 with TRBJ2-5, with 7 bases that match TRBD2. Germline V gene data show CDR1 as SEHNR and CDR2 as FQNEAQ (reference sequence). The CDR3 has 15 amino acids. V dropped 10 bases and J dropped 2; count of bases not matched to a gene: 13.

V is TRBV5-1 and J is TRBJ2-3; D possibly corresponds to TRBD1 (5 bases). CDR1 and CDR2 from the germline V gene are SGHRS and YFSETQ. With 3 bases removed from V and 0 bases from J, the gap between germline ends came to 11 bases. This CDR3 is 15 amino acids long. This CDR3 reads CASSSLGASTDTQYF. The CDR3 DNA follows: TGCGCCAGCAGCTCCCTTGGGGCCAGCACAGATACGCAGTATTTT. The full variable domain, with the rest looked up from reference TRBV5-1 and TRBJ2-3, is KAGVTQTPRYLIKTRGQQVTLSCSPISGHRSVSWYQQTPGQGLQFLFEYFSETQRNKGNFPGRFSGRQFSNSRSEMNVSTLELGDSALYLCASSSLGASTDTQYFGPGTRLTVL.

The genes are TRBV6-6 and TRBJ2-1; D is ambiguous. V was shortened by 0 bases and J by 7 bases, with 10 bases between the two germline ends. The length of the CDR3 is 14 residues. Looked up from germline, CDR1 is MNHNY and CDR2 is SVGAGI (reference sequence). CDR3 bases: TGTGCCAGCAGTTACTCGTGGCCATTAAATGAGCAGTTCTTC. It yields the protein CASSYSWPLNEQFF.

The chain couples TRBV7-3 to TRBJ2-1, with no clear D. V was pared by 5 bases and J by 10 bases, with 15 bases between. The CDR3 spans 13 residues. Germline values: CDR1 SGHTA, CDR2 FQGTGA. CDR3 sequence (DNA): TGTGCCAGCAGCAACCGAGTGGGGTTAGAGCAGTTCTTC. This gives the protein CASSNRVGLEQFF.

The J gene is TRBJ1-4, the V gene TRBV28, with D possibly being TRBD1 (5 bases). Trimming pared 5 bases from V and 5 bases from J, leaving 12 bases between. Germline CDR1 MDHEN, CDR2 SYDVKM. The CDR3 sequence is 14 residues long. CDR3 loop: CASSTQVRNEKLFF. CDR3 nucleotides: TGTGCCAGCAGTACACAGGTCCGGAATGAAAAACTGTTTTTT.

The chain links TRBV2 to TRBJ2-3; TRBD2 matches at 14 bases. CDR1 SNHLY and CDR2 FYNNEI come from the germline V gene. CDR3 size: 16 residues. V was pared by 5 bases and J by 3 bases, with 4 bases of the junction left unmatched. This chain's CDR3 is CASSPRTSGRTDTQYF. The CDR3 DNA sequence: TGTGCCAGCAGTCCCCGGACTAGCGGGAGGACAGATACGCAGTATTTT.

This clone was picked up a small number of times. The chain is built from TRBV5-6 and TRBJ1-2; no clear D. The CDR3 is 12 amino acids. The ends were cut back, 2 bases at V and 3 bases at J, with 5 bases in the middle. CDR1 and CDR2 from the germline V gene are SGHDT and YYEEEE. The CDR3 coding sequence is TGTGCCAGCAGCTTTGCTGACTATGGCTACACCTTC. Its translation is CASSFADYGYTF.

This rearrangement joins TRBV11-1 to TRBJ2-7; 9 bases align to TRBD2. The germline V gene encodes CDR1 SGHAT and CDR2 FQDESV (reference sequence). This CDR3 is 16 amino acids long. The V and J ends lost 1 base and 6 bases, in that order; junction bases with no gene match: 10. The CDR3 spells CASSLVAGARGAEQYF. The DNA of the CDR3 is TGTGCCAGCAGCTTAGTAGCGGGAGCCCGGGGGGCCGAGCAGTACTTC.

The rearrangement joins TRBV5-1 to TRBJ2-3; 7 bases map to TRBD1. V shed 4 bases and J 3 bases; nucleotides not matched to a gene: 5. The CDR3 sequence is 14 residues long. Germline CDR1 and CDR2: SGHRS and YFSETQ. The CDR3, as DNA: TGCGCCAGCAGCGCCAGACAGGGAACAGATACGCAGTATTTT. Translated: CASSARQGTDTQYF.

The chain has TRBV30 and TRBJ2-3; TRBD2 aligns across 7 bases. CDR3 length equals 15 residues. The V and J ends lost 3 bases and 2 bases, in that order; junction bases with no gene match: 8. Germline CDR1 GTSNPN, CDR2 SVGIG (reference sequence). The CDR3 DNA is TGTGCCTGGAGGGTGGGGCGGGACTACACAGATACGCAGTATTTT. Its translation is CAWRVGRDYTDTQYF.

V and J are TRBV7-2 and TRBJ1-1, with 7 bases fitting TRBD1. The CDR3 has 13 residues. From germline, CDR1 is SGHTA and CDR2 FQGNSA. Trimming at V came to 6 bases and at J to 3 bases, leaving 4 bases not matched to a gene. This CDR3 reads CASSFDRDTEAFF. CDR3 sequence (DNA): TGTGCCAGCAGTTTCGACAGGGACACTGAAGCTTTCTTT. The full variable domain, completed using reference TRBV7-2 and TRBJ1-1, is GAGVSQSPSNKVTEKGKDVELRCDPISGHTALYWYRQSLGQGLEFLIYFQGNSAPDKSGLPSDRFSAERTGGSVSTLTIQRTQQEDSAVYLCASSFDRDTEAFFGQGTRLTVV.

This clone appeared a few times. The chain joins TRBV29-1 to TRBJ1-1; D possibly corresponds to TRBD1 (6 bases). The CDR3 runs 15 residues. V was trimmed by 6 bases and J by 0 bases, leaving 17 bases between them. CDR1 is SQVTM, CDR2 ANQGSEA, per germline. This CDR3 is CSVIQGASMNTEAFF. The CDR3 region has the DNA TGCAGCGTGATACAGGGTGCCTCTATGAACACTGAAGCTTTCTTT. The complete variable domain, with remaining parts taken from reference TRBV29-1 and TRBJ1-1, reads SAVISQKPSRDICQRGTSLTIQCQVDSQVTMMFWYRQQPGQSLTLIATANQGSEATYESGFVIDKFPISRPNLTFSTLTVSNMSPEDSSIYLCSVIQGASMNTEAFFGQGTRLTVV.

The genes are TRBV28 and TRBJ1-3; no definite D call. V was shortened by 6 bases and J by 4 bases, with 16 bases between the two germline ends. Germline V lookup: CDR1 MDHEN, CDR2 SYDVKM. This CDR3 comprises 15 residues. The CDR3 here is CASSPPRSTGNTIYF. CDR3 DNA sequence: TGTGCCAGCAGCCCACCTCGAAGCACAGGAAACACCATATATTTT. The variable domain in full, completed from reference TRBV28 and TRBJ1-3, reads DVKVTQSSRYLVKRTGEKVFLECVQDMDHENMFWYRQDPGLGLRLIYFSYDVKMKEKGDIPEGYSVSREKKERFSLILESASTNQTSMYLCASSPPRSTGNTIYFGEGSWLTVV.